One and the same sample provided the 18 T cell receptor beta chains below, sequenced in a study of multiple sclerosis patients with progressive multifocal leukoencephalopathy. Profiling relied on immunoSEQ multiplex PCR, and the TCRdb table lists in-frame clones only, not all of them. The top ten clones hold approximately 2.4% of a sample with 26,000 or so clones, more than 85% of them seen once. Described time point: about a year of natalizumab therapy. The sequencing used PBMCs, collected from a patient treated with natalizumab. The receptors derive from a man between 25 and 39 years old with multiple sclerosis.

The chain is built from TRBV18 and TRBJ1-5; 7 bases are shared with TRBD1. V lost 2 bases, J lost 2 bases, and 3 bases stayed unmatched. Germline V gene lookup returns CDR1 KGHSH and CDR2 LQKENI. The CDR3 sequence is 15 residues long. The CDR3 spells CASSPVGTGNQPQHF. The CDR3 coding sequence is TGTGCCAGCTCACCAGTTGGGACAGGCAATCAGCCCCAGCATTTT. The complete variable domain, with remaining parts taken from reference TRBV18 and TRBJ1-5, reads NAGVMQNPRHLVRRRGQEARLRCSPMKGHSHVYWYRQLPEEGLKFMVYLQKENIIDESGMPKERFSAEFPKEGPSILRIQQVVRGDSAAYFCASSPVGTGNQPQHFGDGTRLSIL.

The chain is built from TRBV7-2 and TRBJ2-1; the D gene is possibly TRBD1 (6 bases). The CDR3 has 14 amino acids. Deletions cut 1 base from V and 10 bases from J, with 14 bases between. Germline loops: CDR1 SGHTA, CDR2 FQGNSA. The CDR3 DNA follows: TGTGCCAGCAGCTTAGTCCCAGGGGAGTGGGAGCAGTTCTTC. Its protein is CASSLVPGEWEQFF.

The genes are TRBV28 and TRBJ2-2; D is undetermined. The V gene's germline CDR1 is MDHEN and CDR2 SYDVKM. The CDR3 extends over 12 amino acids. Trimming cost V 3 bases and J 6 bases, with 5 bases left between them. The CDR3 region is CASSLVAGELFF. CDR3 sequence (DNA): TGTGCCAGCAGTTTGGTGGCCGGGGAGCTGTTTTTT. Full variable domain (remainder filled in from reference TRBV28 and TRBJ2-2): DVKVTQSSRYLVKRTGEKVFLECVQDMDHENMFWYRQDPGLGLRLIYFSYDVKMKEKGDIPEGYSVSREKKERFSLILESASTNQTSMYLCASSLVAGELFFGEGSRLTVL.

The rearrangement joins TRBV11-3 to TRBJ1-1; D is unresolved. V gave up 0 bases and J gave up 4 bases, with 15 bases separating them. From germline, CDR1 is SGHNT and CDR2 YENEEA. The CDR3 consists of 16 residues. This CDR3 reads CASSLDGRGGSTEAFF. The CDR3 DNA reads TGTGCCAGCAGCTTAGATGGCCGGGGAGGGAGCACTGAAGCTTTCTTT.

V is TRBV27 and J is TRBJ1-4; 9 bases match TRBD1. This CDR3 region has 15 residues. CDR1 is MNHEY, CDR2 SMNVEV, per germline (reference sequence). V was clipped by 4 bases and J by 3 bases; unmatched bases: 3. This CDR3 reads CASSSYRGPNEKLFF. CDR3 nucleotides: TGTGCCAGCAGTTCCTACAGGGGGCCTAATGAAAAACTGTTTTTT.

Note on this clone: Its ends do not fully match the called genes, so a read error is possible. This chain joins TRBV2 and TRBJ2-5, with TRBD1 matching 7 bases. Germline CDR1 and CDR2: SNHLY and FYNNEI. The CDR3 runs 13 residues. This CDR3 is CASSEAWTGYCNF. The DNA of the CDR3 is TGTGCCAGCAGTGAAGCCTGGACAGGATACTGTAACTTC.

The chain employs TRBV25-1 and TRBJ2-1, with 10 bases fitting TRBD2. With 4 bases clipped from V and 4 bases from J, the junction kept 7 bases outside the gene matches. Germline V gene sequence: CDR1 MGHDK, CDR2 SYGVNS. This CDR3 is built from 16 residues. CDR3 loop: CASSATSGARYNEQFF. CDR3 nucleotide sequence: TGTGCCAGCAGTGCAACTAGCGGGGCCCGTTACAATGAGCAGTTCTTC.

CDR3 DNA: TGTGCCAGCAGCTTACCGCTCGCAGAGACCCAGTACTTC. This encodes CASSLPLAETQYF. The rearrangement links TRBV7-9 to TRBJ2-5; the D is unclear. Germline V CDR1 and CDR2: SEHNR, FQNEAQ (reference sequence). The CDR3 has 13 residues. Trimming cost V 2 bases and J 4 bases, with 8 bases left between them.

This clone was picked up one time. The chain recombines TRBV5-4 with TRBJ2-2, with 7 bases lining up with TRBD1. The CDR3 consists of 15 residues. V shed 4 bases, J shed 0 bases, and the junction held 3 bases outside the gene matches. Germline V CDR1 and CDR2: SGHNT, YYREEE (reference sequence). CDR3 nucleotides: TGTGCCAGCAGCAGGGGACAGTCGAACACCGGGGAGCTGTTTTTT. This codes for CASSRGQSNTGELFF.

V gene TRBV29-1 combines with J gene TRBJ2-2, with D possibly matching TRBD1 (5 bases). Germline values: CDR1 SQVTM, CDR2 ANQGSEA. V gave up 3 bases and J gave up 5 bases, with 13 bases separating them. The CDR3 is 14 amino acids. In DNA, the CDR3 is TGCAGCGTTGATATTCAGGGATGGACCGGGGAGCTGTTTTTT. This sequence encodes CSVDIQGWTGELFF.

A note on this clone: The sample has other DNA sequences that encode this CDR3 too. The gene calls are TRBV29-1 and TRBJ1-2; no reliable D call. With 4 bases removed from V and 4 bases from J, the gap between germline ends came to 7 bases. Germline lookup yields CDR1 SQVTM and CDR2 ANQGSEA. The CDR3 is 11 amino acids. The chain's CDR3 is CSVVSFYGYTF. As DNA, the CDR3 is TGCAGCGTTGTCAGCTTCTATGGCTACACCTTC.

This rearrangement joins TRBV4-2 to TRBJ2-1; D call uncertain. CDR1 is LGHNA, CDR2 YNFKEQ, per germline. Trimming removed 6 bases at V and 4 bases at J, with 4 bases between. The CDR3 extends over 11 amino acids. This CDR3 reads CASRQYNEQFF. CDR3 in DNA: TGTGCCAGCAGGCAATACAATGAGCAGTTCTTC.

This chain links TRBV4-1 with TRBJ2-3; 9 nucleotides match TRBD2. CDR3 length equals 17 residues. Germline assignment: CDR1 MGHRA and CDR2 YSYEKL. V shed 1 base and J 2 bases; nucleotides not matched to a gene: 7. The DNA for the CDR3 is TGCGCCAGCAGCCAAGGGTTCGCGGGAGGGTACACAGATACGCAGTATTTT. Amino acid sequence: CASSQGFAGGYTDTQYF.

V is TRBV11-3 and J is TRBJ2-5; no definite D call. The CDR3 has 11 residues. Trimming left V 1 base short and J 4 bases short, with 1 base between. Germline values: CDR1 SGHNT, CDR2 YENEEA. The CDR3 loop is CASSLGETQYF. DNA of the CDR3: TGTGCCAGCAGCTTAGGAGAGACCCAGTACTTC.

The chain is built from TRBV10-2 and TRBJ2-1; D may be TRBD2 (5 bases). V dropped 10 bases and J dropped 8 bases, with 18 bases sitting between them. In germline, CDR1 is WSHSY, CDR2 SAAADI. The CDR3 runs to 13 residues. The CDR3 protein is CAISRETLDEQFF. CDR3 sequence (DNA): TGCGCCATTTCAAGGGAGACTCTCGATGAGCAGTTCTTC.

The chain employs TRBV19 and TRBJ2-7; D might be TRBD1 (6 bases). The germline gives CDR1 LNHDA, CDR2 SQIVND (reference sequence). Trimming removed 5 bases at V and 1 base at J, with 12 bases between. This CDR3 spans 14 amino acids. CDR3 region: CASSASTGSYEQYF. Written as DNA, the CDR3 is TGTGCCAGTAGTGCCTCTACAGGGTCCTACGAGCAGTACTTC.

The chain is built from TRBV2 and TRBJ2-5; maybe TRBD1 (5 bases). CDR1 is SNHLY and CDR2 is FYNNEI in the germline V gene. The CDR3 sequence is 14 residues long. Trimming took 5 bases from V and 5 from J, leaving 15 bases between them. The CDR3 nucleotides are TGTGCCAGCAGTCAAGACTTAAAGGGGGAGACCCAGTACTTC. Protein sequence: CASSQDLKGETQYF.

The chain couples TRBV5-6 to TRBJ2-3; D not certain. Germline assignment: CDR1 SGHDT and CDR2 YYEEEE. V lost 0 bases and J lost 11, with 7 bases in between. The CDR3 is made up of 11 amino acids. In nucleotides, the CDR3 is TGTGCCAGCAGCTTGGGGGCTGGGCAGTATTTT. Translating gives CASSLGAGQYF.